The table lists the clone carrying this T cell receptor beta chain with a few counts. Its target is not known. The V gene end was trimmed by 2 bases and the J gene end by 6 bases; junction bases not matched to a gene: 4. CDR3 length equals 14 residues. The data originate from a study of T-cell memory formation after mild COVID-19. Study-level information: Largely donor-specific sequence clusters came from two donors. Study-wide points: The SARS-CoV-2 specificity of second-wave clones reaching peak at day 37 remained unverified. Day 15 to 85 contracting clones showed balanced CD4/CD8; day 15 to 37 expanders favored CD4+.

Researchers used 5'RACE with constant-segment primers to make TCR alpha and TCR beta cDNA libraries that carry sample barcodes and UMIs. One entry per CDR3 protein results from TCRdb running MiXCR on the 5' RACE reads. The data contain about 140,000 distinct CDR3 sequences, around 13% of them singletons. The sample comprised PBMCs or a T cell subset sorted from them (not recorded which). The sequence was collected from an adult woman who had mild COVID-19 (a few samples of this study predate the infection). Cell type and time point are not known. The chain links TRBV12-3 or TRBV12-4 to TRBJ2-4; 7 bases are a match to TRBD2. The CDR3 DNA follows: TGTGCCAGCAGTTTAATCTCGGGGGGAAACATTCAGTACTTC. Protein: CASSLISGGNIQYF.